Following are 5 T cell receptor beta chains from one sample sequenced in a study of blood T cell repertoires in COVID-19 (dated by TCRdb to between 2020 and 2021). The method behind the library was the immunoSEQ multiplex PCR assay. TCRdb mirrors the immuneACCESS table, restricted to in-frame sequences. Some clones are absent from its copies; in checked studies, under half trace to an unresolved V gene, and the reason for the others is unknown. This sample has around 280,000 clones in its table, and roughly 85% of those were observed once. Roughly 6.2% of the sample is held by the ten biggest clonotypes. Material for sequencing was PBMCs or T cells enriched from blood (not recorded which). The receptors here all came from a woman in her thirties or forties who had recovered from COVID-19.

This rearrangement joins TRBV10-3 to TRBJ1-1, with 9 bases matching TRBD1. The CDR3 loop spans 15 amino acids. Germline V gene lookup returns CDR1 ENHRY and CDR2 SYGVKD. With V trimmed by 3 bases and J by 5 bases, 7 bases remained unmatched. CDR3 protein: CAISDRDRVRTEAFF. In nucleotides, the CDR3 is TGTGCCATCAGTGACAGGGACAGGGTGCGAACTGAAGCTTTCTTT.

The chain is built from TRBV2 and TRBJ2-1; possible D gene TRBD2, 6 bases. The CDR3 covers 13 residues. Trimming shortened V by 9 bases and J by 8 bases, and 17 bases separated the two germline ends. Germline V gene data show CDR1 as SNHLY and CDR2 as FYNNEI. This chain's CDR3 is CARQKQAGYEQFF. As DNA, the CDR3 is TGTGCCAGACAAAAGCAGGCGGGGTATGAGCAGTTCTTC.

The rearrangement joins TRBV7-8 to TRBJ1-3; D not certain. The CDR3 is made up of 15 amino acids. V lost 6 bases and J 0 bases, leaving 12 bases between the germline ends. Germline V gene lookup returns CDR1 SGHVS and CDR2 FQNEAQ. The DNA of the CDR3 is TGTGCCAGCAGTCGCGGGCCGTCCTCTGGAAACACCATATATTTT. It codes for CASSRGPSSGNTIYF.

The gene calls are TRBV14 and TRBJ2-3; 7 bases align to TRBD1. Per germline, CDR1 SGHDN and CDR2 FVKESK. The CDR3 consists of 17 residues. Trimming took 5 bases from V and 1 from J; bases not matched to a gene: 12. CDR3 loop: CASSSHRGTSGTDTQYF. The CDR3 DNA reads TGTGCCAGCAGCAGCCACAGGGGTACTTCAGGCACAGATACGCAGTATTTT. The entire variable domain, with the rest obtained from reference TRBV14 and TRBJ2-3, is as follows: EAGVTQFPSHSVIEKGQTVTLRCDPISGHDNLYWYRRVMGKEIKFLLHFVKESKQDESGMPNNRFLAERTGGTYSTLKVQPAELEDSGVYFCASSSHRGTSGTDTQYFGPGTRLTVL.

The genes are TRBV6-5 and TRBJ2-7, with D possibly being TRBD1 (5 bases). This CDR3 contains 13 residues. V lost 2 bases and J lost 0, with 5 bases in between. Germline V gene sequence: CDR1 MNHEY, CDR2 SVGAGI. CDR3 nucleotide sequence: TGTGCCAGCAGTTACGACAGCTCCTACGAGCAGTACTTC. Translated: CASSYDSSYEQYF.